Listed below are T cell receptor beta chains from one sample, sequenced in a study of blood T cell repertoires in COVID-19. Method: immunoSEQ multiplex PCR; TCRdb's copy keeps in-frame clones and lacks some. Of some 420,000 clones in the sample, roughly nine tenths were seen once. The material sequenced was PBMCs or T cells enriched from blood (not recorded which). These receptor sequences come from a man younger than 45 who had recovered from COVID-19. The CDR3 runs from the conserved cysteine through the conserved F or W. The D gene is left open where the match is weak. A row's size may be missing; if present it is once, few, many or a size class.

v_gene,d_gene,abundance,j_gene,CDR3aa,CDR3nt
TRBV19,TRBD1,NA,TRBJ1-3,CASSRQGLSGNTIYF,TGTGCCAGTAGTCGACAGGGTCTCTCTGGAAACACCATATATTTT
TRBV7-6,TRBD2,NA,TRBJ2-1,CASSLAGSGSAYNEQFF,TGTGCCAGCAGCTTAGCGGGTAGCGGGAGTGCTTACAATGAGCAGTTCTTC
TRBV5-5,TRBD1,NA,TRBJ1-5,CASSSDPGGDQPQHF,TGTGCCAGCAGCTCGGATCCAGGGGGAGATCAGCCCCAGCATTTT
TRBV5-1,NA,NA,TRBJ1-4,CASSLGGVEEKLFF,TGCGCCAGCAGCTTGGGCGGGGTTGAGGAAAAACTGTTTTTT
TRBV19,NA,NA,TRBJ2-1,CASSIGGFNNEQFF,TGTGCCAGTAGTATTGGAGGATTCAACAATGAGCAGTTCTTC
TRBV19,TRBD1,NA,TRBJ1-6,CASSIGQGAINSPLHF,TGTGCCAGTAGTATCGGTCAGGGGGCTATTAATTCACCCCTCCACTTT
TRBV2,TRBD2,NA,TRBJ2-5,CASSEVSGGQETQYF,TGTGCCAGCAGTGAAGTCAGCGGGGGCCAAGAGACCCAGTACTTC
TRBV6-5,NA,NA,TRBJ1-2,CASSYASGNNYGYTF,TGTGCCAGCAGTTACGCCTCAGGGAATAACTATGGCTACACCTTC
TRBV30,NA,NA,TRBJ2-7,CAWSTAGTYEQYF,TGTGCCTGGAGTACGGCAGGGACCTACGAGCAGTACTTC
TRBV5-6,TRBD1,NA,TRBJ2-7,CASTRDRDEQYF,TGTGCCAGCACCCGGGACAGGGACGAGCAGTACTTC
TRBV28,TRBD1,NA,TRBJ2-3,CASSLPGTDTDTQYF,TGTGCCAGCAGTTTACCCGGGACAGACACAGATACGCAGTATTTT
TRBV10-3,TRBD2,NA,TRBJ2-5,CAISVSSGSREETQYF,TGTGCCATCAGTGTCTCTAGCGGGAGTCGGGAAGAGACCCAGTACTTC
TRBV21-1,NA,NA,TRBJ1-2,CASNRHRGDGYTF,TGTGCCAGCAACAGGCACAGGGGTGATGGCTACACCTTC
TRBV10-3,TRBD1,few,TRBJ2-7,CAITPGQGSYEQYF,TGTGCCATCACCCCGGGACAGGGGAGCTACGAGCAGTACTTC
TRBV2,TRBD2,NA,TRBJ2-2,CASSALAGRSGELFF,TGTGCCAGCAGTGCACTAGCGGGAAGATCCGGGGAGCTGTTTTTT
TRBV10-1,TRBD2,NA,TRBJ2-3,CASSEFAGGLTDTQYF,TGCGCCAGCAGTGAATTTGCGGGAGGCCTCACAGATACGCAGTATTTT
TRBV20-1,NA,NA,TRBJ2-1,CSAAEGQQFF,TGCAGTGCTGCCGAGGGCCAGCAGTTCTTC
TRBV5-1,NA,NA,TRBJ2-3,CASSLRAGRGLDTQYF,TGCGCCAGCAGCTTGCGGGCGGGCCGAGGGTTAGATACGCAGTATTTT
TRBV15,NA,NA,TRBJ1-2,CATTSIGSGGSGAYGYTF,TGTGCCACCACCTCAATCGGCAGTGGGGGCTCAGGGGCCTATGGCTACACCTTC
TRBV6-5,NA,NA,TRBJ2-1,CASRSTGSVYNEQFF,TGTGCCAGCAGGTCAACAGGGTCCGTCTACAATGAGCAGTTCTTC
TRBV28,NA,NA,TRBJ1-4,CASSLAVMNEKLFF,TGTGCCAGCAGTTTAGCGGTCATGAATGAAAAACTGTTTTTT
TRBV3-1/TRBV3-2,TRBD1,NA,TRBJ1-1,CASSQDTTGGTEAFF,TGTGCCAGCAGCCAAGATACCACAGGGGGCACTGAAGCTTTCTTT
TRBV29-1,NA,NA,TRBJ2-5,CSASAEETQYF,TGCAGCGCTTCAGCGGAAGAGACCCAGTACTTC
TRBV7-9,NA,NA,TRBJ2-1,CASSSQRAAEQFF,TGTGCCAGCAGCTCCCAGAGGGCCGCTGAGCAGTTCTTC
TRBV5-1,NA,NA,TRBJ2-3,CASSSSGAPGSDTQYF,TGCGCCAGCAGCTCTTCAGGGGCGCCGGGGTCAGATACGCAGTATTTT
TRBV28,TRBD1,NA,TRBJ1-5,CASKPGQGADQPQHF,TGTGCCAGCAAACCGGGACAGGGGGCTGATCAGCCCCAGCATTTT
TRBV7-8,TRBD1,NA,TRBJ1-5,CASSEDRVGQPQHF,TGTGCCAGCAGCGAAGACAGGGTGGGACAGCCCCAGCATTTT
TRBV2,TRBD2,NA,TRBJ2-7,CASSGSGTTHEQYF,TGTGCCAGCAGCGGTAGCGGGACTACCCACGAGCAGTACTTC
TRBV6-5,NA,NA,TRBJ2-7,CASSVRDSDYEQYF,TGTGCCAGCAGCGTCCGGGACTCAGACTACGAGCAGTACTTC
TRBV12-3/TRBV12-4,NA,NA,TRBJ2-5,CASSRQQETQYF,TGTGCCAGCAGTCGACAGCAAGAGACCCAGTACTTC
TRBV27,NA,NA,TRBJ2-7,CASSLRIGDEQYF,TGTGCCAGCAGTTTGCGGATCGGGGACGAGCAGTACTTC
TRBV2,NA,NA,TRBJ1-6,CASRHRDIDSPLHF,TGTGCCAGCAGGCACCGGGACATCGATTCACCCCTCCACTTT
TRBV4-1,TRBD1,NA,TRBJ1-6,CASSQEGGGGNSPLHF,TGCGCCAGCAGCCAAGAAGGAGGAGGGGGCAATTCACCCCTCCACTTT
TRBV7-2,NA,NA,TRBJ2-1,CASSTGVNEQFF,TGTGCCAGCAGCACGGGAGTCAATGAGCAGTTCTTC
TRBV2,TRBD2,NA,TRBJ2-1,CASRRLAGDNEQFF,TGTGCCAGCAGGAGACTAGCGGGAGACAATGAGCAGTTCTTC
TRBV7-9,TRBD1,NA,TRBJ1-6,CASSRVGQGGSPLHF,TGTGCCAGCAGCCGCGTAGGACAGGGCGGGTCACCCCTCCACTTT
TRBV19,TRBD1,few,TRBJ1-5,CASKSAEAGGILPQHF,TGTGCCAGTAAAAGTGCTGAGGCAGGGGGTATTCTGCCCCAGCATTTT
TRBV3-1/TRBV3-2,NA,NA,TRBJ1-5,CASSWAYSNQPQHF,TGTGCCAGCAGCTGGGCCTATAGCAATCAGCCCCAGCATTTT
TRBV10-3,NA,NA,TRBJ2-7,CAISESVGVEQYF,TGTGCCATCAGTGAGTCGGTCGGGGTCGAGCAGTACTTC
TRBV30,NA,NA,TRBJ1-6,CAWSIGVDSPLHF,TGTGCCTGGAGTATAGGGGTGGATTCACCCCTCCACTTT
TRBV30,TRBD2,few,TRBJ2-2,CAWSLAGAGELFF,TGTGCCTGGAGTTTAGCGGGGGCCGGGGAGCTGTTTTTT